Listed below are T cell receptor beta chains from one sample, sequenced in a study of T cell repertoires in cytomegalovirus infection. TCRdb itself ran the reads through MiXCR, one entry per CDR3 protein. The sample has around 210,000 distinct CDR3 sequences; about 5.9% are singletons. Material: PBMCs. These receptors were taken from a human donor in good health (CMV status not recorded). Some clones in this sample may be carry-over from other donors' samples. CDR3s include the opening cysteine and the closing phenylalanine or tryptophan. D genes are given only for firm matches. The size entry is marked missing in some rows and otherwise reads once, few, many or a size class.

clone_size | d_call | j_call | v_call | cdr3_nt | cdr3_aa
many | . | TRBJ1-1 | TRBV7-2 | TGTGCCAGCAGCTTAGCGGTAGCGAACACTGAAGCTTTCTTT | CASSLAVANTEAFF
. | . | TRBJ1-2 | TRBV29-1 | TGCAGCGTTGAGTCGGTCTCTTATGGCTACACCTTC | CSVESVSYGYTF
. | . | TRBJ2-5 | TRBV19 | TGTGCCAGTAGTATAGACCGACAGCGGAAAGAGACCCAGTACTTC | CASSIDRQRKETQYF
many | . | TRBJ2-7 | TRBV7-2 | TGTGCCAGCAGCCCCGACAGGACCTACGAGCAGTACTTC | CASSPDRTYEQYF
many | . | TRBJ1-5 | TRBV23-1 | TGCGCCAGCAGTCAATGGACAGACCCTACTAGCAATCAGCCCCAGCATTTT | CASSQWTDPTSNQPQHF
many | . | TRBJ2-3 | TRBV10-1 | TGCGCCAGCAGTAATCTAGCAGATACGCAGTATTTT | CASSNLADTQYF
many | . | TRBJ1-2 | TRBV7-2 | TGTGCCAGCAGCTTAGCCGCCCTGACAAGAGGCGGTGGCTACACCTTC | CASSLAALTRGGGYTF
few | . | TRBJ1-2 | TRBV29-1 | TGCAGCGTTGAAGATCGGGGGGCTGGCTATGGCTACACCTTC | CSVEDRGAGYGYTF
many | TRBD1 | TRBJ1-4 | TRBV23-1 | TGCGCCAGCACCCACCCCCGGGACAGGGGGTCTGCTAATGAAAAACTGTTTTTT | CASTHPRDRGSANEKLFF
many | . | TRBJ1-2 | TRBV7-9 | TGTGCTGCAGACTTCTCCCCCTATGGCTACACCTTC | CAADFSPYGYTF
many | . | TRBJ1-3 | TRBV7-2 | TGTGCCAGCAGTCGCGGACAGTCTGGAAACACCATATATTTT | CASSRGQSGNTIYF
many | . | TRBJ2-7 | TRBV6-2/TRBV6-3 | TGTGCCAGCAGTTCCGCGGGACAGATTAGCGAGCAGTACTTC | CASSSAGQISEQYF
few | . | TRBJ2-1 | TRBV4-3 | TGCGCCAGCAGCCAAGAGACCGGGGGAGCATACAATGAGCAGTTCTTC | CASSQETGGAYNEQFF